The entry that follows covers one TCR beta chain sequence. Sequenced by immunoSEQ multiplex PCR; TCRdb stores in-frame clones only, minus some. The data contain about 84,000 clones, over 70% of them singletons. The sample comes from a study of blood T cell repertoires in COVID-19. Study overall: Spain, Italy and the United States supplied samples that represented acute and convalescent COVID-19.

Trimming took 1 base from V and 8 from J, leaving 5 bases between them. Germline CDR1 reads SQVTM; CDR2 reads ANQGSEA. The CDR3 runs to 11 residues. This sequence was found in an elderly man with active or convalescent COVID-19. The chain is built from TRBV29-1 and TRBJ1-4, with TRBD1 as a possible D gene (5 bases). The specimen was peripheral blood. The CDR3, as DNA: TGCAGCGTTGAAGGGGGCGAAAAACTGTTTTTT. It is translated as CSVEGGEKLFF.